These T cell receptor beta chains were read from a single sample in a study of blood T cell repertoires in COVID-19. Sequencing was performed with immunoSEQ multiplex PCR; in TCRdb, only in-frame clones are kept and a portion is missing. There are more than 200,000 clones in the sample; about 79% occur only once, and about 8.1% lies in the top ten. Sequenced material: peripheral blood. The receptors here all came from a man of 80 years or more with acute or convalescent COVID-19. CDR3s include the opening cysteine and the closing phenylalanine or tryptophan. A D gene is named only where the DNA matches it firmly. A row's size may be missing; if present it is once, few, many or a size class.

V gene: TRBV14
CDR3 length: 16
D gene: .
clone size: few
J gene: TRBJ1-2
CDR3 protein: CASSLNSPGRSYGYTF
CDR3 DNA: TGTGCCAGCAGCCTCAACAGTCCCGGGAGGAGCTATGGCTACACCTTC

V gene: TRBV12-3/TRBV12-4
CDR3 length: 12
D gene: TRBD1
clone size: .
J gene: TRBJ1-2
CDR3 protein: CASSTGAYGYTF
CDR3 DNA: TGTGCCAGCAGTACAGGGGCCTATGGCTACACCTTC

V gene: TRBV18
CDR3 length: 16
D gene: TRBD2
clone size: .
J gene: TRBJ2-3
CDR3 protein: CASSPYGEGGADTQYF
CDR3 DNA: TGTGCCAGCTCACCCTACGGGGAGGGAGGAGCAGATACGCAGTATTTT

V gene: TRBV18
CDR3 length: 13
D gene: .
clone size: .
J gene: TRBJ2-7
CDR3 protein: CASSPLARDEQYF
CDR3 DNA: TGTGCCAGCTCACCACTAGCCCGGGACGAGCAGTACTTC

V gene: TRBV19
CDR3 length: 15
D gene: .
clone size: .
J gene: TRBJ1-5
CDR3 protein: CASSIDRRPNQPQHF
CDR3 DNA: TGTGCCAGTAGTATAGACAGGCGCCCCAATCAGCCCCAGCATTTT

V gene: TRBV21-1
CDR3 length: 19
D gene: .
clone size: .
J gene: TRBJ2-3
CDR3 protein: CASSKGGTSTVSSTDTQYF
CDR3 DNA: TGTGCCAGCAGCAAAGGGGGAACTTCGACAGTGTCTAGCACAGATACGCAGTATTTT

V gene: TRBV2
CDR3 length: 15
D gene: .
clone size: .
J gene: TRBJ2-4
CDR3 protein: CASSDTGMAKNIQYF
CDR3 DNA: TGTGCCAGCAGTGACACAGGGATGGCCAAAAACATTCAGTACTTC

V gene: TRBV10-1
CDR3 length: 17
D gene: TRBD1
clone size: .
J gene: TRBJ2-1
CDR3 protein: CASSPKYGTGTIDEQFF
CDR3 DNA: TGCGCCAGCAGTCCAAAATACGGGACAGGGACTATCGATGAGCAGTTCTTC

V gene: TRBV30
CDR3 length: 15
D gene: TRBD1
clone size: .
J gene: TRBJ2-2
CDR3 protein: CAWSGGQGAAGELFF
CDR3 DNA: TGTGCCTGGAGTGGGGGACAGGGGGCAGCCGGGGAGCTGTTTTTT

V gene: TRBV10-2
CDR3 length: 16
D gene: .
clone size: .
J gene: TRBJ1-4
CDR3 protein: CASSDGGARANEKLFF
CDR3 DNA: TGCGCCAGCAGTGATGGGGGGGCGCGGGCTAATGAAAAACTGTTTTTT

V gene: TRBV7-8
CDR3 length: 14
D gene: .
clone size: .
J gene: TRBJ2-1
CDR3 protein: CASSQTPGRNEQFF
CDR3 DNA: TGTGCCAGCAGCCAGACCCCGGGTCGCAATGAGCAGTTCTTC

V gene: TRBV28
CDR3 length: 14
D gene: TRBD2
clone size: .
J gene: TRBJ2-7
CDR3 protein: CASSRGGRSYEQYF
CDR3 DNA: TGTGCCAGCAGTAGGGGAGGGCGCTCCTACGAGCAGTACTTC

V gene: TRBV19
CDR3 length: 15
D gene: .
clone size: .
J gene: TRBJ1-1
CDR3 protein: CASSISGGLGTEAFF
CDR3 DNA: TGTGCCAGTAGTATAAGTGGGGGCTTGGGGACTGAAGCTTTCTTT

V gene: TRBV7-9
CDR3 length: 17
D gene: .
clone size: .
J gene: TRBJ1-5
CDR3 protein: CASSLESWAGGNQPQHF
CDR3 DNA: TGTGCCAGCAGCTTAGAATCGTGGGCAGGGGGCAATCAGCCCCAGCATTTT

V gene: TRBV5-1
CDR3 length: 16
D gene: .
clone size: .
J gene: TRBJ1-6
CDR3 protein: CASSLGTGTLNSPLHF
CDR3 DNA: TGCGCCAGCAGCTTAGGCACAGGGACCCTTAATTCACCCCTCCACTTT

V gene: TRBV18
CDR3 length: 13
D gene: .
clone size: few
J gene: TRBJ1-2
CDR3 protein: CASSPADTYGYTF
CDR3 DNA: TGTGCCAGCTCACCAGCGGACACTTATGGCTACACCTTC

V gene: TRBV3-1/TRBV3-2
CDR3 length: 15
D gene: TRBD2
clone size: .
J gene: TRBJ2-3
CDR3 protein: CASSPSGGATDTQYF
CDR3 DNA: TGTGCCAGCAGCCCTAGCGGGGGAGCCACAGATACGCAGTATTTT

V gene: TRBV27
CDR3 length: 15
D gene: .
clone size: .
J gene: TRBJ2-7
CDR3 protein: CASSGTGDNSYEQYF
CDR3 DNA: TGTGCCAGCAGTGGAACCGGGGATAACTCCTACGAGCAGTACTTC

V gene: TRBV7-8
CDR3 length: 13
D gene: TRBD1
clone size: .
J gene: TRBJ1-4
CDR3 protein: CASQGAANEKLFF
CDR3 DNA: TGTGCCAGTCAGGGGGCGGCTAATGAAAAACTGTTTTTT

V gene: TRBV28
CDR3 length: 13
D gene: .
clone size: .
J gene: TRBJ1-4
CDR3 protein: CASSLYSPEKLFF
CDR3 DNA: TGTGCCAGCAGTTTGTACAGTCCAGAAAAACTGTTTTTT

V gene: TRBV20-1
CDR3 length: 11
D gene: .
clone size: once
J gene: TRBJ2-1
CDR3 protein: CSVQRSDEQFF
CDR3 DNA: TGCAGTGTCCAGAGGTCCGATGAGCAGTTCTTC

V gene: TRBV24-1
CDR3 length: 16
D gene: .
clone size: .
J gene: TRBJ2-5
CDR3 protein: CATSDRDTYRTETQYF
CDR3 DNA: TGTGCCACCAGTGATAGAGACACCTACCGAACGGAGACCCAGTACTTC

V gene: TRBV28
CDR3 length: 14
D gene: TRBD1
clone size: medium-sized
J gene: TRBJ1-4
CDR3 protein: CASSPRQGDEKLFF
CDR3 DNA: TGTGCCAGCAGTCCCAGACAGGGTGATGAAAAACTGTTTTTT

V gene: TRBV30
CDR3 length: 14
D gene: TRBD2
clone size: .
J gene: TRBJ2-5
CDR3 protein: CACGTSGRGKTQYF
CDR3 DNA: TGTGCCTGTGGGACTAGCGGGAGGGGTAAGACCCAGTACTTC

V gene: TRBV7-2
CDR3 length: 14
D gene: TRBD1
clone size: .
J gene: TRBJ2-1
CDR3 protein: CASSPGTAQGVQFF
CDR3 DNA: TGTGCCAGCAGCCCCGGGACGGCCCAGGGGGTGCAGTTCTTC

V gene: TRBV6-1
CDR3 length: 13
D gene: .
clone size: .
J gene: TRBJ1-2
CDR3 protein: CASSEAGLYGYTF
CDR3 DNA: TGTGCCAGCAGTGAAGCGGGGCTCTATGGCTACACCTTC

V gene: TRBV30
CDR3 length: 13
D gene: .
clone size: .
J gene: TRBJ1-5
CDR3 protein: CAWSLTEDQPQHF
CDR3 DNA: TGTGCCTGGAGTTTGACAGAGGATCAGCCCCAGCATTTT

V gene: TRBV6-5
CDR3 length: 14
D gene: TRBD1
clone size: .
J gene: TRBJ2-1
CDR3 protein: CASTRKGGPGEQFF
CDR3 DNA: TGTGCCAGCACCAGAAAAGGGGGCCCCGGTGAGCAGTTCTTC

V gene: TRBV7-6
CDR3 length: 15
D gene: .
clone size: .
J gene: TRBJ1-2
CDR3 protein: CASSPRPDRSGGYTF
CDR3 DNA: TGTGCCAGCAGCCCCCGACCCGACAGATCGGGTGGCTACACCTTC

V gene: TRBV5-1
CDR3 length: 17
D gene: TRBD1
clone size: .
J gene: TRBJ1-1
CDR3 protein: CASSFPGQDGRSTEAFF
CDR3 DNA: TGCGCCAGCAGCTTTCCGGGACAGGATGGTAGGTCCACTGAAGCTTTCTTT

V gene: TRBV19
CDR3 length: 14
D gene: .
clone size: .
J gene: TRBJ1-4
CDR3 protein: CASSWEATNEKLFF
CDR3 DNA: TGTGCCAGTAGTTGGGAGGCTACAAATGAAAAACTGTTTTTT

V gene: TRBV27
CDR3 length: 16
D gene: TRBD1
clone size: .
J gene: TRBJ2-1
CDR3 protein: CASRPSTGSSYNEQFF
CDR3 DNA: TGTGCCAGCAGGCCCTCGACAGGGAGCTCCTACAATGAGCAGTTCTTC

V gene: TRBV2
CDR3 length: 15
D gene: .
clone size: .
J gene: TRBJ1-5
CDR3 protein: CASSDRGQASQPQHF
CDR3 DNA: TGTGCCAGCAGTGATCGCGGGCAGGCAAGTCAGCCCCAGCATTTT

V gene: TRBV2
CDR3 length: 13
D gene: TRBD1
clone size: once
J gene: TRBJ1-1
CDR3 protein: CASRGGQVTEAFF
CDR3 DNA: TGTGCCAGCAGAGGGGGACAGGTGACTGAAGCTTTCTTT

V gene: TRBV4-2
CDR3 length: 16
D gene: .
clone size: medium-sized
J gene: TRBJ2-3
CDR3 protein: CASSQDGLLHTDTQYF
CDR3 DNA: TGTGCCAGCAGCCAAGATGGGCTGTTACACACAGATACGCAGTATTTT

V gene: TRBV29-1
CDR3 length: 14
D gene: TRBD1
clone size: .
J gene: TRBJ2-3
CDR3 protein: CSVEVQGATDTQYF
CDR3 DNA: TGCAGCGTTGAAGTACAGGGGGCCACAGATACGCAGTATTTT

V gene: TRBV5-1
CDR3 length: 16
D gene: .
clone size: .
J gene: TRBJ1-1
CDR3 protein: CASSLDGGVLNTEAFF
CDR3 DNA: TGCGCCAGCAGCTTGGATGGGGGGGTGCTGAACACTGAAGCTTTCTTT

V gene: TRBV28
CDR3 length: 11
D gene: .
clone size: .
J gene: TRBJ2-7
CDR3 protein: CASSPNRKQYF
CDR3 DNA: TGTGCCAGCAGTCCAAACAGAAAGCAGTACTTC

V gene: TRBV6-5
CDR3 length: 16
D gene: .
clone size: .
J gene: TRBJ2-7
CDR3 protein: CASSYTRVPSSYEQYF
CDR3 DNA: TGTGCCAGCAGTTACACCCGGGTTCCGAGCTCCTACGAGCAGTACTTC

V gene: TRBV4-1
CDR3 length: 15
D gene: .
clone size: .
J gene: TRBJ1-1
CDR3 protein: CASSQEGRGRTEAFF
CDR3 DNA: TGCGCCAGCAGCCAAGAGGGGCGGGGGCGGACTGAAGCTTTCTTT

V gene: TRBV27
CDR3 length: 19
D gene: TRBD2
clone size: .
J gene: TRBJ2-1
CDR3 protein: CARAIPGLADASSYNEQFF
CDR3 DNA: TGTGCCAGGGCGATACCGGGACTAGCGGACGCCAGCTCCTACAATGAGCAGTTCTTC